The rows below give T cell receptor beta chains drawn from one sample of a study of cytomegalovirus exposure and HLA in healthy donors. The repertoire was sequenced with immunoSEQ multiplex PCR; TCRdb's copy has only in-frame clones and lacks some. The table records about 130,000 clones, about three quarters of them present only once. The source material was PBMCs. Receptors originate from a male donor in good health and CMV-seronegative. The CDR3 runs from the conserved cysteine through the conserved F or W. Fields, in order: V gene, D gene, J gene, clone size, CDR3 DNA, CDR3 protein. D genes are given only for firm matches. Some rows have no size entry. The others give once, few or many, or a class for an expanded clone.

v_gene: TRBV9
d_gene: TRBD1
j_gene: TRBJ1-2
abundance: few
CDR3nt: TGTGCCAGCAGCCCTGACAGGGATGGCAACTATGGCTACACCTTC
CDR3aa: CASSPDRDGNYGYTF

v_gene: TRBV7-2
d_gene: -
j_gene: TRBJ1-4
abundance: -
CDR3nt: TGTGCCAGCAGCTTAGTTGGTGTAGGGACAATCGGAAAACTGTTTTTT
CDR3aa: CASSLVGVGTIGKLFF

v_gene: TRBV7-9
d_gene: TRBD1
j_gene: TRBJ2-7
abundance: once
CDR3nt: TGTGCCAGCAGCCTGGGACAGCTGGCCGAGCAGTACTTC
CDR3aa: CASSLGQLAEQYF

v_gene: TRBV29-1
d_gene: TRBD2
j_gene: TRBJ2-1
abundance: few
CDR3nt: TGCAGCGCTAGCGGGAGGGCTGACAATGAGCAGTTCTTC
CDR3aa: CSASGRADNEQFF

v_gene: TRBV2
d_gene: -
j_gene: TRBJ2-7
abundance: -
CDR3nt: TGTGCCAGCAGCTTGACAGTCTACGAGCAGTACTTC
CDR3aa: CASSLTVYEQYF

v_gene: TRBV5-1
d_gene: TRBD1
j_gene: TRBJ2-2
abundance: -
CDR3nt: TGCGCCAGCAGCTTACCCGGACAGGCCACCGGGGAGCTGTTTTTT
CDR3aa: CASSLPGQATGELFF

v_gene: TRBV4-1
d_gene: TRBD2
j_gene: TRBJ2-5
abundance: few
CDR3nt: TGCGCCAGCAGCCGGACGGGGACTAGCGGGAGGGTAGAGACCCAGTACTTC
CDR3aa: CASSRTGTSGRVETQYF

v_gene: TRBV7-2
d_gene: TRBD1
j_gene: TRBJ2-7
abundance: -
CDR3nt: TGTGCCAGCAGCTTATCGACAGGGTTATACGAGCAGTACTTC
CDR3aa: CASSLSTGLYEQYF

v_gene: TRBV6-5
d_gene: TRBD2
j_gene: TRBJ2-7
abundance: -
CDR3nt: TGTGCCAGCAGTTTAGGACTAGCGCAATCCTACGAGCAGTACTTC
CDR3aa: CASSLGLAQSYEQYF

v_gene: TRBV9
d_gene: -
j_gene: TRBJ1-6
abundance: few
CDR3nt: TGTGCCAGCAGCGGGGGACACTTAACGAATTCACCCCTCCACTTT
CDR3aa: CASSGGHLTNSPLHF

v_gene: TRBV7-9
d_gene: TRBD2
j_gene: TRBJ2-1
abundance: -
CDR3nt: TGTTCCAGCAGCCTTCTAGCGGGAGGGGGTAGTGAGCAGTTCTTC
CDR3aa: CSSSLLAGGGSEQFF

v_gene: TRBV4-1
d_gene: -
j_gene: TRBJ2-7
abundance: -
CDR3nt: TGCGCCAGCAGCCAAGATCAAGGGGGGGCTTACGAGCAGTACTTC
CDR3aa: CASSQDQGGAYEQYF

v_gene: TRBV9
d_gene: -
j_gene: TRBJ1-5
abundance: -
CDR3nt: TGTGCCAGCAGCGCTGCAGGTAACAATCAGCCCCAGCATTTT
CDR3aa: CASSAAGNNQPQHF

v_gene: TRBV28
d_gene: -
j_gene: TRBJ2-5
abundance: once
CDR3nt: TGTGCCAGCAGTTTAACACAAGAGACCCAGTACTTC
CDR3aa: CASSLTQETQYF

v_gene: TRBV4-1
d_gene: -
j_gene: TRBJ2-7
abundance: -
CDR3nt: TGCGCCAGCAGCCAAGGTGGGCTCGGTTACGAGCAGTACTTC
CDR3aa: CASSQGGLGYEQYF

v_gene: TRBV7-9
d_gene: TRBD2
j_gene: TRBJ2-1
abundance: -
CDR3nt: TGTGCCAGCAGCTTAGGTCTAGCGGGGGGGCTCTACAATGAGCAGTTCTTC
CDR3aa: CASSLGLAGGLYNEQFF

v_gene: TRBV7-3
d_gene: -
j_gene: TRBJ2-5
abundance: -
CDR3nt: TGTGCCAGCAGCTTAGGGATTGGGGGCACCTATCAAGAGACCCAGTACTTC
CDR3aa: CASSLGIGGTYQETQYF

v_gene: TRBV25-1
d_gene: -
j_gene: TRBJ2-2
abundance: few
CDR3nt: TGTGCCACCGAGCCGAGAAGTAACACCGGGGAGCTGTTTTTT
CDR3aa: CATEPRSNTGELFF

v_gene: TRBV5-8
d_gene: TRBD1
j_gene: TRBJ1-4
abundance: -
CDR3nt: TGTGCCAGCAGCCCGGACAGGGTAAATGAAAAACTGTTTTTT
CDR3aa: CASSPDRVNEKLFF

v_gene: TRBV10-2
d_gene: TRBD2
j_gene: TRBJ2-3
abundance: -
CDR3nt: TGCGCCAGCAGTGAGTCTCGGGCTAGCGGGGGGGCAGATACGCAGTATTTT
CDR3aa: CASSESRASGGADTQYF

v_gene: TRBV28
d_gene: TRBD1
j_gene: TRBJ1-5
abundance: -
CDR3nt: TGTGCCAGCAGGAAGACAGGGGGTAGCAATCAGCCCCAGCATTTT
CDR3aa: CASRKTGGSNQPQHF

v_gene: TRBV28
d_gene: -
j_gene: TRBJ1-5
abundance: -
CDR3nt: TGTGCCAGCAGTTTAAGGGGTGTCAGTCTCTCCCGGAGACAGCCCCAGCATTTT
CDR3aa: CASSLRGVSLSRRQPQHF

v_gene: TRBV7-2
d_gene: TRBD2
j_gene: TRBJ2-3
abundance: -
CDR3nt: TGTGCCAGCAGCTTAGAGCCCTTAGCGGGGGTCACAGATACGCAGTATTTT
CDR3aa: CASSLEPLAGVTDTQYF

v_gene: TRBV20-1
d_gene: -
j_gene: TRBJ1-4
abundance: -
CDR3nt: TGCAGTGCTAGGTACAGGGACCTGTTTTTT
CDR3aa: CSARYRDLFF

v_gene: TRBV6-1
d_gene: TRBD1
j_gene: TRBJ2-7
abundance: -
CDR3nt: TGTGCCAGCAGTGCCTCGGACAGGGGGCCCTACGAGCAGTACTTC
CDR3aa: CASSASDRGPYEQYF

v_gene: TRBV27
d_gene: TRBD1
j_gene: TRBJ2-7
abundance: -
CDR3nt: TGTGCCAGCAGCCAGACAGGGCGGGTCTACGAGCAGTACTTC
CDR3aa: CASSQTGRVYEQYF

v_gene: TRBV9
d_gene: -
j_gene: TRBJ2-7
abundance: few
CDR3nt: TGTGCCAGCAGCGCCTTTGGACAGAGCTCCTACGAGCAGTACTTC
CDR3aa: CASSAFGQSSYEQYF

v_gene: TRBV18
d_gene: -
j_gene: TRBJ1-4
abundance: once
CDR3nt: TGTGCCAGCTCACTCCACCGAGGGAGTACTAATGAAAAACTGTTTTTT
CDR3aa: CASSLHRGSTNEKLFF

v_gene: TRBV4-1
d_gene: TRBD2
j_gene: TRBJ2-7
abundance: -
CDR3nt: TGCGCCAGCAGCCAACTATCGGGGGGGGCCTTCATCTACGAGCAGTACTTC
CDR3aa: CASSQLSGGAFIYEQYF

v_gene: TRBV30
d_gene: TRBD2
j_gene: TRBJ2-1
abundance: -
CDR3nt: TGTGCCTGGAGTGGAGCTAGCGGGAAGAGCTCCTACAATGAGCAGTTCTTC
CDR3aa: CAWSGASGKSSYNEQFF

v_gene: TRBV19
d_gene: -
j_gene: TRBJ1-5
abundance: -
CDR3nt: TGTGCCAGTAGTATAGGGGCAGGTCTCAATCAGCCCCAGCATTTT
CDR3aa: CASSIGAGLNQPQHF

v_gene: TRBV4-1
d_gene: -
j_gene: TRBJ2-5
abundance: -
CDR3nt: TGCGCCAGCTCGAGTAGCGATAAAGAGACCCAGTACTTC
CDR3aa: CASSSSDKETQYF

v_gene: TRBV20-1
d_gene: TRBD2
j_gene: TRBJ2-5
abundance: -
CDR3nt: TGCAGTGGCGGGAGACGAGAGACCCAGTACTTC
CDR3aa: CSGGRRETQYF

v_gene: TRBV11-1
d_gene: -
j_gene: TRBJ1-2
abundance: -
CDR3nt: TGTGCCAGCGGAGACGGCATCTATGGCTACACCTTC
CDR3aa: CASGDGIYGYTF

v_gene: TRBV28
d_gene: TRBD1
j_gene: TRBJ2-6
abundance: -
CDR3nt: TGTGCCAGCAGTGAAACCCGGGACAGCCGCTCTGGGGCCAACGGCCTGACTTTC
CDR3aa: CASSETRDSRSGANGLTF

v_gene: TRBV7-6
d_gene: TRBD1
j_gene: TRBJ1-4
abundance: -
CDR3nt: TGTGCCAGCAGTCGCAGGGGGTGGAGTGAAAAACTGTTTTTT
CDR3aa: CASSRRGWSEKLFF

v_gene: TRBV9
d_gene: TRBD2
j_gene: TRBJ2-3
abundance: few
CDR3nt: TGTGCCAGCAGCGTGGGGACTAGCGGTGATACGCAGTATTTT
CDR3aa: CASSVGTSGDTQYF

v_gene: TRBV5-4
d_gene: -
j_gene: TRBJ2-6
abundance: -
CDR3nt: TGTGCTATAGGGACTCCCTCTGGGGCCAACGTCCTGACTTTC
CDR3aa: CAIGTPSGANVLTF

v_gene: TRBV11-3
d_gene: TRBD2
j_gene: TRBJ2-1
abundance: once
CDR3nt: TGTGCCAGCAGCTTAGGCGGCGGGGGGGACAATGAGCAGTTCTTC
CDR3aa: CASSLGGGGDNEQFF

v_gene: TRBV29-1
d_gene: -
j_gene: TRBJ1-1
abundance: -
CDR3nt: TGCAGCGTCTTAATCTATACTGAAGCTTTCTTT
CDR3aa: CSVLIYTEAFF

v_gene: TRBV18
d_gene: TRBD2
j_gene: TRBJ2-3
abundance: -
CDR3nt: TGTGCCAGCTCACCACAGTACGGGGGGGCCAAAGATACGCAGTATTTT
CDR3aa: CASSPQYGGAKDTQYF

v_gene: TRBV10-2
d_gene: -
j_gene: TRBJ2-7
abundance: -
CDR3nt: TGCGCCAGCAGTGAACAGGACAGTCCAGTCTACGAGCAGTACTTC
CDR3aa: CASSEQDSPVYEQYF

v_gene: TRBV7-2
d_gene: TRBD1
j_gene: TRBJ2-7
abundance: -
CDR3nt: TGTGCCAGCAGCACTAGACAGGGAAGCGAGCAGTACTTC
CDR3aa: CASSTRQGSEQYF

v_gene: TRBV5-4
d_gene: -
j_gene: TRBJ1-3
abundance: -
CDR3nt: TGTGCCAGCAGCCCGACCGGGGGGCTTTCTGGAAACACCATATATTTT
CDR3aa: CASSPTGGLSGNTIYF

v_gene: TRBV7-3
d_gene: TRBD1
j_gene: TRBJ1-2
abundance: once
CDR3nt: TGTGCCAGCACCCTTATGGCCGGACAGGGGGGCGCAGGATATGGCTACACCTTC
CDR3aa: CASTLMAGQGGAGYGYTF

v_gene: TRBV6-6
d_gene: -
j_gene: TRBJ1-5
abundance: -
CDR3nt: TGTGCCAGCAGTTACTCCGCCGGGAGCAATCAGCCCCAGCACTTT
CDR3aa: CASSYSAGSNQPQHF

v_gene: TRBV7-9
d_gene: TRBD1
j_gene: TRBJ1-2
abundance: few
CDR3nt: TGTTCCAGCAGCTTGCCGGGGGACAGCCAAACCCCTATTACGCCCGGCTACACCTTC
CDR3aa: CSSSLPGDSQTPITPGYTF

v_gene: TRBV4-3
d_gene: -
j_gene: TRBJ2-6
abundance: -
CDR3nt: TGCGCCAGCAGCCAAGGTCAGGGGATACTCTCTGGGGCCAACGTCCTGACTTTC
CDR3aa: CASSQGQGILSGANVLTF